The 11 T cell receptor beta chains below were found in one sample sequenced in a study of T-cell reconstitution after alpha-beta-depleted transplantation in children. The TCRbeta library was prepared with unique molecular identifiers. Each CDR3 protein is one row after TCRdb ran MiXCR on the PCR reads. The table includes 200,000 to 250,000 distinct CDR3 sequences, 6.5% to 10% detected once. The source material was PBMCs, mostly from graft donor cells, sampled 180 days after TCRalphabeta/CD19-depleted stem cell transplant. The receptors here all came from a male patient between 5 and 17 years old who had a stem cell transplant for acute lymphoblastic leukemia, so the T cells may come from the graft donor.

This clonotype appeared many times. The chain couples TRBV7-2 to TRBJ2-1, with 7 bases that match TRBD1. V lost 1 base and J lost 9; bases outside the gene matches: 9. The CDR3 is made up of 15 amino acids. Germline V gives CDR1 SGHTA, CDR2 FQGNSA. Here the CDR3 reads CASSLVMAPGGEQFF. CDR3 sequence (DNA): TGTGCCAGCAGCTTAGTTATGGCCCCAGGGGGTGAGCAGTTCTTC.

This clonotype was seen repeatedly, ten times or more. The chain uses TRBV7-9 and TRBJ2-1; 12 bases map to TRBD2. The CDR3 has 17 residues. Trimming cost V 5 bases and J 8 bases; bases outside gene matches: 13. CDR1 SEHNR and CDR2 FQNEAQ come from the germline V gene (reference sequence). Here the CDR3 DNA reads TGTGCCAGCAGCCCGTTGCCACTAGCGGGAGGATTCTATGAGCAGTTCTTC. Amino acids: CASSPLPLAGGFYEQFF. Combining the CDR3 with reference TRBV7-9 and TRBJ2-1 gives the whole variable domain DTGVSQNPRHKITKRGQNVTFRCDPISEHNRLYWYRQTLGQGPEFLTYFQNEAQLEKSRLLSDRFSAERPKGSFSTLEIQRTEQGDSAMYLCASSPLPLAGGFYEQFFGPGTRLTVL.

The chain is built from TRBV9 and TRBJ2-2; 9 bases are shared with TRBD1. The CDR3 has 17 residues. V trimming: 4 bases; J trimming: 6 bases; junction bases outside the gene matches: 13. Germline CDR1 and CDR2: SGDLS and YYNGEE. The CDR3 sequence is CASSPRAGTGFSGELFF. CDR3 nucleotides: TGTGCCAGCAGCCCGCGTGCCGGGACAGGGTTTTCCGGGGAGCTGTTTTTT.

This clonotype was picked up a small number of times. J is TRBJ2-7 and V is TRBV4-1, with 7 bases that match TRBD2. Trimming cost V 4 bases and J 6 bases; bases outside gene matches: 12. The CDR3 runs to 15 residues. Germline V gene data show CDR1 as MGHRA and CDR2 as YSYEKL. The chain's CDR3 is CASSRDGSGEFEQYF. CDR3 nucleotides: TGCGCCAGCAGCCGTGACGGGAGCGGGGAGTTCGAGCAGTACTTC.

The chain joins TRBV2 to TRBJ1-5; no clear D gene. This CDR3 spans 15 amino acids. The germline V gene encodes CDR1 SNHLY and CDR2 FYNNEI. The V end was cut by 5 bases, the J end by 3 bases, with 14 bases between. The CDR3 DNA follows: TGTGCCAGCAGTCGACCAGACCTCCTCAATCAGCCCCAGCATTTT. Protein: CASSRPDLLNQPQHF.

The rearrangement joins TRBV18 to TRBJ2-2, with TRBD2 as a possible D gene (6 bases). V gave up 6 bases and J gave up 3 bases, with 17 bases separating them. The CDR3 runs 16 residues. Germline V CDR1 and CDR2: KGHSH, LQKENI. The CDR3 nucleotides read TGTGCCAGCTCGCCTTGGCGGGCTAGCGACACCGGGGAGCTGTTTTTT. This translates into CASSPWRASDTGELFF.

This clonotype was counted ten times or more. The rearrangement uses TRBV11-1 and TRBJ1-5, with D possibly matching TRBD1 (6 bases). The CDR3 spans 17 residues. The ends were cut back, 4 bases at V and 2 bases at J, with 18 bases in the middle. Germline assignment: CDR1 SGHAT and CDR2 FQDESV (reference sequence). The CDR3 sequence: CASSSALQGTGNQPQHF. In nucleotides, the CDR3 is TGTGCCAGCAGCTCGGCTCTACAGGGAACGGGCAATCAGCCCCAGCATTTT.

In this sample, this clonotype turned up a few times. This chain joins TRBV6-1 and TRBJ1-5; TRBD1 might be the D (5 bases). This CDR3 has 15 amino acids. Trimming pared 5 bases from V and 4 bases from J, leaving 15 bases between. CDR1 is MNHNS and CDR2 is SASEGT in the germline V gene. CDR3 nucleotide sequence: TGTGCCAGCAGTCTCCAGGGAGGCCCAAATCAGCCCCAGCATTTT. Residues: CASSLQGGPNQPQHF.

At least ten counts were recorded for this clonotype. This chain connects TRBV20-1 to TRBJ2-7; 10 bases align to TRBD2. From germline, CDR1 is DFQATT and CDR2 SNEGSKA (reference sequence). The CDR3 runs 16 residues. J was trimmed by 3 bases and V by 0 bases; bases with no gene match: 8. In nucleotides, the CDR3 is TGCAGTGCTAGAGATGGTGGACTAGCGGCCTTCTACGAGCAGTACTTC. This translates into CSARDGGLAAFYEQYF.

This clonotype was counted ten times or more. The chain has TRBV28 and TRBJ1-5, with 7 bases identical to TRBD1. The germline V gene encodes CDR1 MDHEN and CDR2 SYDVKM. CDR3 length: 15 residues. V lost 2 bases, J lost 4 bases, and 5 bases stayed unmatched. The CDR3 spells CASSLHSQGNQPQHF. For the CDR3, the DNA is TGTGCCAGCAGTTTACACTCACAGGGGAATCAGCCCCAGCATTTT. The complete variable domain, with remaining parts taken from reference TRBV28 and TRBJ1-5, reads DVKVTQSSRYLVKRTGEKVFLECVQDMDHENMFWYRQDPGLGLRLIYFSYDVKMKEKGDIPEGYSVSREKKERFSLILESASTNQTSMYLCASSLHSQGNQPQHFGDGTRLSIL.

This clonotype was counted ten times or more. This rearrangement joins TRBV7-2 to TRBJ1-5, with D perhaps matching TRBD1 (5 bases). This CDR3 comprises 13 residues. V was trimmed by 2 bases and J by 6 bases, leaving 8 bases between them. CDR1 is SGHTA and CDR2 is FQGNSA in the germline V gene. Written as DNA, the CDR3 is TGTGCCAGCAGCTTAAGGGGATTTCAGCCCCAGCATTTT. Translation: CASSLRGFQPQHF.